The 14 T cell receptor beta chains below were found in one sample sequenced in a study of blood T cell repertoires in COVID-19. TCRdb's copy holds only in-frame clones and misses some; the assay was immunoSEQ multiplex PCR. The sample lists tens of thousands of clones; 85% to 90% were seen once. The sequenced sample consisted of peripheral blood. These receptors originate from a woman aged 80 or over with active COVID-19.

This clone was seen just once. The rearrangement links TRBV4-1 to TRBJ2-1, with 10 bases aligning to TRBD2. Germline assignment: CDR1 MGHRA and CDR2 YSYEKL. This CDR3 contains 15 residues. Trimming cost V 4 bases and J 7 bases; bases outside gene matches: 7. CDR3 residues: CASSLSGRAGNEQFF. DNA of the CDR3: TGCGCCAGCAGCCTCAGCGGGAGGGCAGGGAATGAGCAGTTCTTC.

The rearrangement joins TRBV27 to TRBJ1-2; TRBD1 agrees at 7 bases. The CDR3 sequence is 15 residues long. V trimming: 4 bases; J trimming: 4 bases; junction bases outside the gene matches: 9. Germline CDR1 reads MNHEY; CDR2 reads SMNVEV (reference sequence). The CDR3 bases are TGTGCCAGCAGTTCCCTCCCCGGGACAGCCTATGGCTACACCTTC. This codes for CASSSLPGTAYGYTF.

The chain is built from TRBV19 and TRBJ2-5; weak D call: TRBD1 (6 bases). Germline CDR1 and CDR2: LNHDA and SQIVND (reference sequence). V gave up 5 bases and J gave up 5 bases, with 18 bases separating them. The CDR3 length is 15 residues. DNA of the CDR3: TGTGCCAGTAGTTCCACAGGGTCCTGGGGCGAGACCCAGTACTTC. It yields the protein CASSSTGSWGETQYF.

V and J are TRBV5-5 and TRBJ2-1; perhaps TRBD1 as D (6 bases). V was clipped by 1 base and J by 9 bases, with 8 bases between them. The germline V gene encodes CDR1 SGHKS and CDR2 YYEKEE (reference sequence). This CDR3 region has 12 residues. CDR3 sequence reads: CASSLTGIEQFF. The DNA of the CDR3 is TGTGCCAGCAGCTTGACAGGGATTGAGCAGTTCTTC.

The J gene is TRBJ2-7, the V gene TRBV5-4, with TRBD2 identical over 9 bases. CDR3 length: 16 residues. V was clipped by 2 bases and J by 1 base; unmatched bases: 7. Per the germline V gene, CDR1 is SGHNT and CDR2 is YYREEE (reference sequence). The CDR3 region has the DNA TGTGCCAGCAGCTTTGGCGTCCTAGCGGGATCCTACGAGCAGTACTTC. Its translation: CASSFGVLAGSYEQYF.

This clone has only a few counts. The CDR3 loop reads CASSSPVEGNEQFF. The DNA of the CDR3 is TGTGCCAGCAGCTCCCCCGTGGAGGGGAATGAGCAGTTCTTC. The chain has TRBV7-9 and TRBJ2-1; weak D call: TRBD2 (6 bases). Germline values: CDR1 SEHNR, CDR2 FQNEAQ (reference sequence). V lost 4 bases and J lost 7, with 14 bases in between. The CDR3 is 14 residues long.

This clone was seen only once. The gene calls are TRBV21-1 and TRBJ2-7; no DNA check was done on the table's D call, TRBD1. TRBV21-1 is tagged as a pseudogene. The CDR3 spans 20 residues. Here the CDR3 DNA reads TGTGCCAGCAGCAAAGCTGCAGGGGCGACCTACAGGGAGAGCTCCTACGAGCAGTACTTC. It is translated as CASSKAAGATYRESSYEQYF.

This clone has just one count. The chain links TRBV2 to TRBJ2-5, with TRBD1 matching 9 bases. Looked up from germline, CDR1 is SNHLY and CDR2 is FYNNEI. V trimming: 5 bases; J trimming: 4 bases; junction bases outside the gene matches: 5. This CDR3 region has 14 residues. The CDR3 reads CASSLDRGAETQYF. The CDR3 DNA reads as TGTGCCAGCAGTCTAGACAGGGGGGCAGAGACCCAGTACTTC.

The chain links TRBV7-6 to TRBJ2-7; 11 bases agree with TRBD1. CDR1 is SGHVS and CDR2 is FNYEAQ in the germline V gene. This CDR3 has 16 residues. The J segment lost 6 bases and the V segment lost 5 bases, leaving 12 bases of the junction unmatched. The CDR3 is CASSMDRGRSLGEQYF. CDR3 coding DNA: TGTGCCAGCAGCATGGACAGGGGGCGATCTTTGGGCGAGCAGTACTTC.

Concerning this clone itself: Distinct nucleotide sequences in the sample also encode this CDR3. The chain combines TRBV9 with TRBJ2-1; 8 bases align to TRBD1. The CDR3 extends over 12 amino acids. Germline lookup yields CDR1 SGDLS and CDR2 YYNGEE. With V trimmed by 4 bases and J by 9 bases, 3 bases remained unmatched. CDR3 amino acids: CASSIDRGEQFF. The CDR3 DNA reads as TGTGCCAGCAGCATTGACAGGGGTGAGCAGTTCTTC.

This clone was recorded a few times. The CDR3 reads CASSQDQNAYYEQYF. Here the CDR3 DNA reads TGCGCCAGCAGCCAAGACCAGAACGCTTACTACGAGCAGTACTTC. The chain is built from TRBV4-3 and TRBJ2-7; no reliable D call. Germline CDR1 reads LGHNA; CDR2 reads YSLEER. The CDR3 consists of 15 residues. V lost 0 bases and J 3 bases, leaving 12 bases between the germline ends.

The chain carries TRBV6-6 and TRBJ2-3; 7 nucleotides line up with TRBD2. Germline CDR1 and CDR2: MNHNY and SVGAGI (reference sequence). With V trimmed by 6 bases and J by 2 bases, 11 bases remained unmatched. The CDR3 is made up of 16 amino acids. As DNA, the CDR3 is TGTGCCAGCAGGCTGGGCGGGAGCCAGCACACAGATACGCAGTATTTT. It yields the protein CASRLGGSQHTDTQYF.

This clone was picked up one time. This chain joins TRBV21-1 and TRBJ2-1; TRBD2, the table's D call, lacks a check against the DNA. TRBV21-1 is a listed pseudogene. This CDR3 is built from 14 residues. CDR3 nucleotide sequence: TGTGCCAGCTATACCTTAAGGAGGAGGAATGAGCAGTTCTTC. Protein product: CASYTLRRRNEQFF.

CDR3 in DNA: TGTGCCAGCAGCCCCGAGGCAGGGTCCTACGAGCAGTACTTC. Amino acid sequence: CASSPEAGSYEQYF. This chain connects TRBV7-9 to TRBJ2-7, with D possibly TRBD1 on 5 matching bases. Trimming took 5 bases from V and 1 from J, leaving 12 bases between them. Germline V lookup: CDR1 SEHNR, CDR2 FQNEAQ (reference sequence). The CDR3 loop spans 14 amino acids.